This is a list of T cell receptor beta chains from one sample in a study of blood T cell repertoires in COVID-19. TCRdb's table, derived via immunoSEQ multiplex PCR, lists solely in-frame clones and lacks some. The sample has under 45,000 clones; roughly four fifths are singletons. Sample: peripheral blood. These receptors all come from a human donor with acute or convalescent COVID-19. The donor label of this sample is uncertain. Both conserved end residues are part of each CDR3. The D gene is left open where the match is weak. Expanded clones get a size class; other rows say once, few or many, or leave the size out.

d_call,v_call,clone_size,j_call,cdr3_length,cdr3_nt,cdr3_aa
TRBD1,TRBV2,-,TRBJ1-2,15,TGTGCCAGCAGTCGGGCACAGGGGGCTAACTATGGCTACACCTTC,CASSRAQGANYGYTF
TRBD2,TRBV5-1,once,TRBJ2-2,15,TGCGCCAGCACCGGGGCTAGCGGGGGATCCGGGGAGCTGTTTTTT,CASTGASGGSGELFF
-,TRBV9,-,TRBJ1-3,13,TGTGCCAGCACCCCTTCGGCTGGAAACACCATATATTTT,CASTPSAGNTIYF
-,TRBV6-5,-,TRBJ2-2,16,TGTGCCAGCAGTTACTCGCACAAGGGGAAGGGCGGGGAGCTGTTTTTT,CASSYSHKGKGGELFF
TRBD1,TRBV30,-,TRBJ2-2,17,TGTGCAAAGGGTGGGCCGGGACAGGGGAAGATCTCCGGGGAGCTGTTTTTT,CAKGGPGQGKISGELFF
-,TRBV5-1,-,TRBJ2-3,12,TGCGCCAGCAGCTTGGAGGCGCGGACGCAGTATTTT,CASSLEARTQYF
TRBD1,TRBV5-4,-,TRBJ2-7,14,TGTGCCAGCAGCGAAGACAGGGTTACGGGGGAGCAGTACTTC,CASSEDRVTGEQYF
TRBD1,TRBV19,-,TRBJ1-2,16,TGTGCCAGCGCCCGGACAGGGGCCACCTTTAACTATGGCTACACCTTC,CASARTGATFNYGYTF
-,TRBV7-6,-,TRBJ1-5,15,TGTGCCAGCAGCTTATCGGGGGACTCGGGTCAGCCCCAGCATTTT,CASSLSGDSGQPQHF
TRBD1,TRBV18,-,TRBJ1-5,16,TGTGCCAGCTCACGATATGGGGACAGGAGCAATCAGCCCCAGCATTTT,CASSRYGDRSNQPQHF
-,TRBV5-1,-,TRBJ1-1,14,TGCGCCAGCAGCTCCCAGGGGATGAGCACTGAAGCTTTCTTT,CASSSQGMSTEAFF
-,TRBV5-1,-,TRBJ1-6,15,TGCGCCAGCAGCTTGGAGGGGTTTTCCGATTCACCCCTCCACTTT,CASSLEGFSDSPLHF
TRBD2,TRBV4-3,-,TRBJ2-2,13,TGCGCCAGCAGCCAAGAGGGACTAGGGGAGCTGTTTTTT,CASSQEGLGELFF
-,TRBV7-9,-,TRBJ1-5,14,TGTGCCAGCAGCCAAGAAGCTAGCAATCAGCCCCAGCATTTT,CASSQEASNQPQHF
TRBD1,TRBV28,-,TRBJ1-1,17,TGTGCCAGCATGCGGGACAGGGGAAGACCTATGAACACTGAAGCTTTCTTT,CASMRDRGRPMNTEAFF
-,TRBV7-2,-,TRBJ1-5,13,TGTGCCAGCAGCTTAGGCCAGGATCAGCCCCAGCATTTT,CASSLGQDQPQHF
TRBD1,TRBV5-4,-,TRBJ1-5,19,TGTGCCAGCAGCCCCCGGACAGGGTATCCCCCGGGGGGAAATCAGCCCCAGCATTTT,CASSPRTGYPPGGNQPQHF
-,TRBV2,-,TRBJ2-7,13,TGTGCCAGCAAGGAGGGTGTAGCCTACGAGCAGTACTTC,CASKEGVAYEQYF
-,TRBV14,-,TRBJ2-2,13,TGTGCCAGCAGCCAATCCCGGACCGGGGAGCTGTTTTTT,CASSQSRTGELFF
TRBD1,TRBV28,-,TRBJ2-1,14,TGTGCCAGCAGTTTAAGGGGGCCCTACAATGAGCAGTTCTTC,CASSLRGPYNEQFF
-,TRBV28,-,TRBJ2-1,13,TGTGCCAGCAGTTTGTTCAGGGTCAATGAGCAGTTCTTC,CASSLFRVNEQFF
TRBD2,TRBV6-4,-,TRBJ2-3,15,TGTGCCAGCAGCAGCGAGTGGGGGGGTACAGATACGCAGTATTTT,CASSSEWGGTDTQYF
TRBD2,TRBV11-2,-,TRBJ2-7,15,TGTGCCAGCAGCTTAGAATGGGCGGGAGGAGGGGAGCAGTACTTC,CASSLEWAGGGEQYF
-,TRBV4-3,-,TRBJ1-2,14,TGCGCCAGCAGCCCTAAGCAGGGAAACTATGGCTACACCTTC,CASSPKQGNYGYTF
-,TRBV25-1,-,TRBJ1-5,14,TGTGCCAGCAGAGGACAGACCTCTAATCAGCCCCAGCATTTT,CASRGQTSNQPQHF
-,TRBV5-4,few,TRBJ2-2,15,TGTGCCAGCAGCACCGGTAGCGGGAACACCGGGGAGCTGTTTTTT,CASSTGSGNTGELFF
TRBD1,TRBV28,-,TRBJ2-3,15,TGTGCCAGCAGCCAAACAGGGGACCGCACAGATACGCAGTATTTT,CASSQTGDRTDTQYF
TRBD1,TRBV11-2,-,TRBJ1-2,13,TGTGCCAGCAGCTCCACGACAGGGGTCGGCTACACCTTC,CASSSTTGVGYTF
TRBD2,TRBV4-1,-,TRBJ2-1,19,TGCGCCAGCAGCCAATTACCGGGACTAGCGGGGGGCTCCTACAATGAGCAGTTCTTC,CASSQLPGLAGGSYNEQFF
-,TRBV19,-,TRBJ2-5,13,TGTGCCAGTGCGAGGGAATATTCGGAGACCCAGTACTTC,CASAREYSETQYF
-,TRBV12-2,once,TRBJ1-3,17,TGTGCAAGTCGCTTACCCCCGTTTAACAGGAGAGGAAACACCATATATTTT,CASRLPPFNRRGNTIYF
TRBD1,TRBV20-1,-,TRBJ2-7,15,TGCAGTGCTAGTCTCCCCCACAGGGGATCCTACGAGCAGTACTTC,CSASLPHRGSYEQYF
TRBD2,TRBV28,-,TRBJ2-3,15,TGTGCCAGCAGTTTAATACTAGCGGGGGGAGATACGCAGTATTTT,CASSLILAGGDTQYF
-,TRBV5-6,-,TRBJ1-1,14,TGTGCCGTGGGTCCGGGAGCCACGAACACTGAAGCTTTCTTT,CAVGPGATNTEAFF
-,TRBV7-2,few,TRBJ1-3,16,TGTGCCAGCAGCCTCGGCGGGGGTAGCTCTGGAAACACCATATATTTT,CASSLGGGSSGNTIYF
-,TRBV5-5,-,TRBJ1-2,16,TGTGCCAGCAGCTTGATGATTGGACAGATCTCACCGGGCTACACCTTC,CASSLMIGQISPGYTF
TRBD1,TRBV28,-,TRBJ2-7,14,TGTGCCAGCAGTCAACAGACAGGGACCTACGAGCAGTACTTC,CASSQQTGTYEQYF
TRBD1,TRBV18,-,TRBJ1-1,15,TGTGCCAGCTCACCAACCGGGACAGGGGTTACTGAAGCTTTCTTT,CASSPTGTGVTEAFF
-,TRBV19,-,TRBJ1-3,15,TGTGCCACCGGACGAAGGGAGAGCTCTGGAAACACCATATATTTT,CATGRRESSGNTIYF
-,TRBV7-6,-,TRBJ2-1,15,TGTGCCAGCAGCTGGGGACAGCCGGGAGACAATGAGCAGTTCTTC,CASSWGQPGDNEQFF
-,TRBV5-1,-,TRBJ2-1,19,TGCGCCAGCAGCCAAGCCCGGTTTGCGGGGTTGAGCTCCTACAATGAGCAGTTCTTC,CASSQARFAGLSSYNEQFF
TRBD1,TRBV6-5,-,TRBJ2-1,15,TGTGCCAGCATTCCGCGACAGGGTCACTACAATGAGCAGTTCTTC,CASIPRQGHYNEQFF